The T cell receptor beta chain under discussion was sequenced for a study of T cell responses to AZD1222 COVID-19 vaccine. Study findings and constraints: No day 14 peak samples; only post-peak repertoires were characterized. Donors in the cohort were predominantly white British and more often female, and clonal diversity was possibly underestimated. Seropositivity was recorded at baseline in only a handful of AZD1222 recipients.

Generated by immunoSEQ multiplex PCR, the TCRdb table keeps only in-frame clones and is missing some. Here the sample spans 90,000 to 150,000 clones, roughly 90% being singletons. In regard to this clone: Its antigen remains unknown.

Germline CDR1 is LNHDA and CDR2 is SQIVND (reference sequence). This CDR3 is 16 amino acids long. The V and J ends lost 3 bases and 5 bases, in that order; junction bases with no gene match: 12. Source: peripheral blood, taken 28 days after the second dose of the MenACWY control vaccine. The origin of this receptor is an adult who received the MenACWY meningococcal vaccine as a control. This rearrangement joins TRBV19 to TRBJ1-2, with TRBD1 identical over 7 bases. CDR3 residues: CASSMTSYRDRYGYTF. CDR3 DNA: TGTGCCAGTAGTATGACATCCTACCGGGACAGATATGGCTACACCTTC.